The present T cell receptor (beta chain) was sequenced within a study of blood T cell repertoires in COVID-19. As for the study in general: Samples of COVID-19 (acute and convalescent) were obtained from the United States, Italy and Spain. From T cells, B-cell-depleted T cells, or PBMCs came the material, which was cDNA or gDNA.

TCRdb's copy holds only in-frame clones and misses some; the assay was immunoSEQ multiplex PCR. The sample has around 260,000 clones, roughly 85% seen once. The CDR3 consists of 14 residues. V was clipped by 3 bases and J by 4 bases, with 9 bases between them. Germline lookup yields CDR1 SEHNR and CDR2 FQNEAQ (reference sequence). The specimen was peripheral blood. J is TRBJ2-2 and V is TRBV7-9; D remains ambiguous. The receptor comes from a human donor in a cohort sampled during active COVID-19. The CDR3 DNA is TGTGCCAGCAGCTTGTTTTACGGCACCGGGGAGCTGTTTTTT. Translated, it gives CASSLFYGTGELFF.